This record concerns one T cell receptor beta chain sequence. This sample stems from a study of OX40 agonist ivuxolimab in advanced cancers. The CDR3 totals 13 residues. The germline gives CDR1 GTSNPN, CDR2 SVGIG (reference sequence). V was cut by 3 bases and J by 7 bases, with 13 bases left in between. Using immunoSEQ multiplex PCR, the repertoire was profiled, and TCRdb retains in-frame clones only, with some absent. The sample has 50,000 to 65,000 clones, roughly 87% seen once. The sample was CD4+ or CD8+ T cells sorted from blood, taken in a trial of the OX40 agonist ivuxolimab. The chain recombines TRBV30 with TRBJ2-1, with D perhaps being TRBD1 or TRBD2 (6 bases each). The TCR comes from an adult with an advanced solid tumor such as melanoma, head and neck, liver or kidney cancer. The CDR3 DNA reads as TGTGCCTGGAGGGGGGGCAGGAATAATGAGCAGTTCTTC. The encoded protein is CAWRGGRNNEQFF.